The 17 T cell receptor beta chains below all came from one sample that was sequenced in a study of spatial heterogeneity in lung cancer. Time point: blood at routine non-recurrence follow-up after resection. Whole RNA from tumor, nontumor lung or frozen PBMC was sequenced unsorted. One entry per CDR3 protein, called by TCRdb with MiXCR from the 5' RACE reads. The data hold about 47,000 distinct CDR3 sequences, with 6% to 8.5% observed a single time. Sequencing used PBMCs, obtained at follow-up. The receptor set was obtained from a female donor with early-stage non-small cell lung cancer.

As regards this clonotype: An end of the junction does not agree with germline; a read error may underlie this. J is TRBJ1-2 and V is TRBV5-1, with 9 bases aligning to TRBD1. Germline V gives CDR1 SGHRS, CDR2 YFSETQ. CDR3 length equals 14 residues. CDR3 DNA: TGCGCCAGCAATTTACAGGGGGCAGGCTATGGCTACATCTTC. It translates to CASNLQGAGYGYIF.

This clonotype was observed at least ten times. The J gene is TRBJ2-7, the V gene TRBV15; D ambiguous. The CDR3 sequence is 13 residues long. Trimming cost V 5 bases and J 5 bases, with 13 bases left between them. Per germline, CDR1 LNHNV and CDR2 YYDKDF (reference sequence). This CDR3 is CATSARAIDEQYF. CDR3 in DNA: TGTGCCACCAGCGCGCGAGCTATCGACGAGCAGTACTTC.

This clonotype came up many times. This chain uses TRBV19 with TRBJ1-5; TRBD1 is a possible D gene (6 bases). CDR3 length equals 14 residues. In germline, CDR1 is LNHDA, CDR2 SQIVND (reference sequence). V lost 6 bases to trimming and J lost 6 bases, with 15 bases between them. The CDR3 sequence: CASSPTGSGQPQHF. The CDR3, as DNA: TGTGCCAGTAGCCCTACAGGGTCGGGTCAGCCCCAGCATTTT.

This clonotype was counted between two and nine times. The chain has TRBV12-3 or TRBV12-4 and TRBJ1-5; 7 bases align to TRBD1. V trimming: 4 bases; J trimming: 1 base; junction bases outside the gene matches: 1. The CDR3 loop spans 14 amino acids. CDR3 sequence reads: CASSSQGSNQPQHF. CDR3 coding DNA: TGTGCCAGCAGTTCACAGGGGAGCAATCAGCCCCAGCATTTT.

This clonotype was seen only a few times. CDR3 loop: CASSGGQGRGEQYF. Here the CDR3 DNA reads TGTGCCAGCAGCGGGGGACAGGGAAGGGGCGAGCAGTACTTC. This chain connects TRBV9 to TRBJ2-7, with 9 bases lining up with TRBD1. Trimming at V came to 3 bases and at J to 6 bases, leaving 7 bases not matched to a gene. Per germline, CDR1 SGDLS and CDR2 YYNGEE. The CDR3 consists of 14 residues.

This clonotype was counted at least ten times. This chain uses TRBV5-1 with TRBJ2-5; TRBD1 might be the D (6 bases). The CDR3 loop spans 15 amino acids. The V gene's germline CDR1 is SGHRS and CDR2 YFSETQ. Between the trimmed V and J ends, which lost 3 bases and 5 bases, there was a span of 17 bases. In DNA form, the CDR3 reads TGCGCCAGCAGCTCCGGACAGCAGGTGGGGGAGACCCAGTACTTC. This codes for CASSSGQQVGETQYF. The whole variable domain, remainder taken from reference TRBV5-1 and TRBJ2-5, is KAGVTQTPRYLIKTRGQQVTLSCSPISGHRSVSWYQQTPGQGLQFLFEYFSETQRNKGNFPGRFSGRQFSNSRSEMNVSTLELGDSALYLCASSSGQQVGETQYFGPGTRLLVL.

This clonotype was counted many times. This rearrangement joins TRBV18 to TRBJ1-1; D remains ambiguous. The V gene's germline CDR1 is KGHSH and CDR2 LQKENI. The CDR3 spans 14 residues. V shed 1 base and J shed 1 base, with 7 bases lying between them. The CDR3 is CASSPLGPNTEAFF. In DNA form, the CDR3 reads TGTGCCAGCTCACCACTAGGACCGAACACTGAAGCTTTCTTT. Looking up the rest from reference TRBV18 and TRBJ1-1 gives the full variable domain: NAGVMQNPRHLVRRRGQEARLRCSPMKGHSHVYWYRQLPEEGLKFMVYLQKENIIDESGMPKERFSAEFPKEGPSILRIQQVVRGDSAAYFCASSPLGPNTEAFFGQGTRLTVV.

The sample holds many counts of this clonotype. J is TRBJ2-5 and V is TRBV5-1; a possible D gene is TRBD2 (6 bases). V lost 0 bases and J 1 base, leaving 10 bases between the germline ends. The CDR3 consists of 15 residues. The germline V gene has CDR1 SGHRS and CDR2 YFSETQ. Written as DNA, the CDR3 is TGCGCCAGCAGCTTGGCAGGCGGGGCCCAAGAGACCCAGTACTTC. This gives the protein CASSLAGGAQETQYF.

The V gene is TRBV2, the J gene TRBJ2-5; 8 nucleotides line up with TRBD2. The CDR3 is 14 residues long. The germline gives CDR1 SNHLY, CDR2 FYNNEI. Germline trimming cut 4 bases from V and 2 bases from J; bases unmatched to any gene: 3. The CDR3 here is CASSGGTRQETQYF. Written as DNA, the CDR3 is TGTGCCAGCAGTGGGGGGACTAGACAAGAGACCCAGTACTTC.

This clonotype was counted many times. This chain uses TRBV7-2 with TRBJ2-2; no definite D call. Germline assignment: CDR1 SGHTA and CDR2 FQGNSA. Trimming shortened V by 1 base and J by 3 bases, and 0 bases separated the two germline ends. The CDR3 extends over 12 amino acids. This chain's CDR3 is CASSLDTGELFF. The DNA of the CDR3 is TGTGCCAGCAGCTTAGACACCGGGGAGCTGTTTTTT.

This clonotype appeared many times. The CDR3 loop reads CASSFQGTNTGELFF. CDR3 DNA: TGTGCCAGCAGTTTTCAGGGAACGAACACCGGGGAGCTGTTTTTT. This chain links TRBV28 with TRBJ2-2; TRBD1 is a possible D gene (5 bases). The CDR3 sequence is 15 residues long. Germline CDR1 is MDHEN and CDR2 is SYDVKM. V was trimmed by 3 bases and J by 0 bases, leaving 8 bases between them.

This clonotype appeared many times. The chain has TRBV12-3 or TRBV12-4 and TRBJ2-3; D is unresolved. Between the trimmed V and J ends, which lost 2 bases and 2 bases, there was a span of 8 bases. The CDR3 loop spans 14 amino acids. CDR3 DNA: TGTGCCAGCAGTTTAACCACCCCCACAGATACGCAGTATTTT. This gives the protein CASSLTTPTDTQYF.

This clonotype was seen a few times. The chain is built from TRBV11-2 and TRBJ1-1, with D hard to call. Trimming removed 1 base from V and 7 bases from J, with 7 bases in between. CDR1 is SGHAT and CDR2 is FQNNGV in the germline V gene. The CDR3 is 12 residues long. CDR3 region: CASSLVFSEAFF. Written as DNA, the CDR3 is TGTGCCAGCAGCTTAGTTTTCAGTGAAGCTTTCTTT.

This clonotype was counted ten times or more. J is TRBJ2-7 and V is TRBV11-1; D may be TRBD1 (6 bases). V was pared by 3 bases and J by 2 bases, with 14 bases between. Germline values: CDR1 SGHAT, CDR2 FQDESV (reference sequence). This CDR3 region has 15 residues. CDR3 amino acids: CASSFLTQGTYEQYF. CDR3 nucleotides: TGTGCCAGCAGCTTCCTGACACAGGGTACCTACGAGCAGTACTTC.

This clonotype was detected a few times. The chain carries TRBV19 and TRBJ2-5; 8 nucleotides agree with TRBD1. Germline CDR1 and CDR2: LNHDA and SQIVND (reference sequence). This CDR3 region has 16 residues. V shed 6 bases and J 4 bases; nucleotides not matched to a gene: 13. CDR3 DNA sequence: TGTGCCAGTAGAAGAAGACAGGGGTCGCAAGGAGAGACCCAGTACTTC. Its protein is CASRRRQGSQGETQYF.

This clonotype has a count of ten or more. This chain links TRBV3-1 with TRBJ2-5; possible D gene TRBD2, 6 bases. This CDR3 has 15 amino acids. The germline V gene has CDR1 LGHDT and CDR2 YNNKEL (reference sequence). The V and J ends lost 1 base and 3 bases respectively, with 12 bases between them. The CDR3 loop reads CASSQAGGSKETQYF. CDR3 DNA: TGTGCCAGCAGCCAAGCTGGGGGGAGTAAAGAGACCCAGTACTTC.

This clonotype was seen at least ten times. The CDR3 DNA reads as TGTGCCACCTCCGGGATCGAGACCGGGGAGCTGTTTTTT. Translating gives CATSGIETGELFF. This chain links TRBV2 with TRBJ2-2; D is perhaps TRBD2 (5 bases). V lost 10 bases and J lost 5, with 14 bases in between. The CDR3 runs to 13 residues. CDR1 and CDR2 from the germline V gene are SNHLY and FYNNEI.